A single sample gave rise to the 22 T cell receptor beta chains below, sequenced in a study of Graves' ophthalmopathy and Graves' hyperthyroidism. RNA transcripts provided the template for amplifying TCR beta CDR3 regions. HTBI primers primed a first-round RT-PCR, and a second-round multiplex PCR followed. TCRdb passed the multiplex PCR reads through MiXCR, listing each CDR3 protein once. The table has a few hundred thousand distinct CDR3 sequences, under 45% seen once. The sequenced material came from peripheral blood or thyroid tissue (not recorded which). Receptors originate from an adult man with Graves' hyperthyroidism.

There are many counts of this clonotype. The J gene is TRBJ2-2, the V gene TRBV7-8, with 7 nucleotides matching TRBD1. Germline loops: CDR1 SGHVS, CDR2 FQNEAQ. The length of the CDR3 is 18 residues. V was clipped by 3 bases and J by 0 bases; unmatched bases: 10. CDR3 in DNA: TGTGCCAGCAGCTTGGGGGAAGGGGGCCCCGCGAACACCGGGGAGCTGTTTTTT. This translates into CASSLGEGGPANTGELFF.

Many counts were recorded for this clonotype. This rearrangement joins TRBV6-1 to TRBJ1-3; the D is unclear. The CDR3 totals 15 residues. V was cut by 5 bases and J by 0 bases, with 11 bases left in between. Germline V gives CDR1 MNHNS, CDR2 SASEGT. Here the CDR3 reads CASSQGRTSGNTIYF. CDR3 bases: TGTGCCAGCAGTCAAGGACGTACCTCTGGAAACACCATATATTTT.

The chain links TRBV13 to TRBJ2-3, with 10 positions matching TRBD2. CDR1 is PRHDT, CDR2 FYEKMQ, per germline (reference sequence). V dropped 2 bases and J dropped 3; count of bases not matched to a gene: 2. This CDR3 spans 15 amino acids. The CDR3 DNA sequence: TGTGCCAGCAGCTTAACTAGCGGGGTAACAGATACGCAGTATTTT. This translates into CASSLTSGVTDTQYF.

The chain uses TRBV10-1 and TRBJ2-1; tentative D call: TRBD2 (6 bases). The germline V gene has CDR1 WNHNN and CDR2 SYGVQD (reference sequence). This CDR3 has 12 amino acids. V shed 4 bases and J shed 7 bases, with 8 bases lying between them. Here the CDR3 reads CASSGDWNEQFF. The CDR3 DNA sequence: TGCGCCAGCAGTGGGGACTGGAATGAGCAGTTCTTC.

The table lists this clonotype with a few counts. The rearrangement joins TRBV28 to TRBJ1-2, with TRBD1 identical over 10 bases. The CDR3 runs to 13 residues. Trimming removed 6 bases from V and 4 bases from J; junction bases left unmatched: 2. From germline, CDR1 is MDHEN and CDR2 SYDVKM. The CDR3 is CASRTGGGYGYTF. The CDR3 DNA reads TGTGCCAGCAGGACAGGGGGCGGCTATGGCTACACCTTC.

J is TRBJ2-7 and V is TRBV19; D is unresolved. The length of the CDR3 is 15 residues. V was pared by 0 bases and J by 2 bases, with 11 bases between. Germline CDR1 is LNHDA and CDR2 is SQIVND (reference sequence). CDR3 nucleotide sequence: TGTGCCAGTAGTATAGAATCCCCCGGAGCCTACGAGCAGTACTTC. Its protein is CASSIESPGAYEQYF.

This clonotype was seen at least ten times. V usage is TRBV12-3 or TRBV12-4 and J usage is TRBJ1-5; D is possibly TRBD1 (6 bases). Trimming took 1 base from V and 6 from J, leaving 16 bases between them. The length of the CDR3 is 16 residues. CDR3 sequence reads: CASSLGRGRERQPQHF. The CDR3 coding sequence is TGTGCCAGCAGTTTAGGCAGGGGCAGGGAACGTCAGCCCCAGCATTTT.

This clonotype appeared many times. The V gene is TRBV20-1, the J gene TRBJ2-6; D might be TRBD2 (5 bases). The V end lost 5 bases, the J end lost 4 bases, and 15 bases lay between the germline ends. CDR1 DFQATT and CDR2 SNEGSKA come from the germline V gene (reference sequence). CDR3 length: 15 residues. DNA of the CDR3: TGCAGTGCTCAACGGGGTTCTCGGGGGGCCAACGTCCTGACTTTC. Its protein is CSAQRGSRGANVLTF.

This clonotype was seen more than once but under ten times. The CDR3 DNA reads TGTGCCAGCAGTGAACAGGGGGCGCGTATCTCTGGAAACACCATATATTTT. Translated, it gives CASSEQGARISGNTIYF. V is TRBV2 and J is TRBJ1-3; 8 nucleotides line up with TRBD1. The CDR3 runs 17 residues. V gave up 2 bases and J gave up 0 bases; unmatched junction bases: 6. Germline values: CDR1 SNHLY, CDR2 FYNNEI. Full variable domain (outside the CDR3, taken from reference TRBV2 and TRBJ1-3): EPEVTQTPSHQVTQMGQEVILRCVPISNHLYFYWYRQILGQKVEFLVSFYNNEISEKSEIFDDQFSVERPDGSNFTLKIRSTKLEDSAMYFCASSEQGARISGNTIYFGEGSWLTVV.

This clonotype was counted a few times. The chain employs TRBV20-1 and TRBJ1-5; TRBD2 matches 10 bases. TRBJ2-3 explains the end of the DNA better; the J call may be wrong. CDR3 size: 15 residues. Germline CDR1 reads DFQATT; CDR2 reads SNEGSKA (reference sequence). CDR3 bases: TGCAGTGCTAGATCTAGCGGGAGAGGCACAGATACGCAGTATTTT. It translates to CSARSSGRGTDTQYF.

The CDR3 spells CATSDDSGQGYTF. The CDR3 bases are TGTGCCACCAGTGATGACTCAGGGCAGGGCTACACCTTC. The genes are TRBV24-1 and TRBJ1-2; the D gene is possibly TRBD1 (5 bases). The CDR3 has 13 amino acids. The germline gives CDR1 KGHDR, CDR2 SFDVKD. V shed 3 bases and J shed 8 bases, with 12 bases lying between them.

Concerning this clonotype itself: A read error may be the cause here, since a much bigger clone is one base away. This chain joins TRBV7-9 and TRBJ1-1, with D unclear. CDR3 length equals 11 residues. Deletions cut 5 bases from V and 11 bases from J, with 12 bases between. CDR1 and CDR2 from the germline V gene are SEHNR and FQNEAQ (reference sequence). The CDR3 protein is CASSRTSVAFF. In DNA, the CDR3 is TGTGCCAGCAGCCGGACGTCTGTGGCTTTCTTT.

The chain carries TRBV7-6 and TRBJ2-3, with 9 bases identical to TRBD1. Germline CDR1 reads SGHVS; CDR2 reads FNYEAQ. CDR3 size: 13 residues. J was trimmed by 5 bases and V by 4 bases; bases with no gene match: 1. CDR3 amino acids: CASSWTGVDTQYF. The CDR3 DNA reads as TGTGCCAGCAGCTGGACAGGGGTAGATACGCAGTATTTT.

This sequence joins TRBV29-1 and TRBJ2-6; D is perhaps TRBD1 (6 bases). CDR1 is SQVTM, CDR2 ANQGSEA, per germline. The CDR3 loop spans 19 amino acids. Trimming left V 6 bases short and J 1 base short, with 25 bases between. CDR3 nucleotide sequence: TGCAGCGTCATCATGTGGGCAGGGGCGCAACGGTCTGGGGCCAACGTCCTGACTTTC. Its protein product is CSVIMWAGAQRSGANVLTF.

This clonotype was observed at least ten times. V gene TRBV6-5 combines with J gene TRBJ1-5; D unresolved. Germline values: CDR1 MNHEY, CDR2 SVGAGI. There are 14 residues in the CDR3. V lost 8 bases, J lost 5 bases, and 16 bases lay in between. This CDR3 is CASRGYGFDQPQHF. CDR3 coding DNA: TGTGCCAGCCGAGGGTACGGCTTTGATCAGCCCCAGCATTTT.

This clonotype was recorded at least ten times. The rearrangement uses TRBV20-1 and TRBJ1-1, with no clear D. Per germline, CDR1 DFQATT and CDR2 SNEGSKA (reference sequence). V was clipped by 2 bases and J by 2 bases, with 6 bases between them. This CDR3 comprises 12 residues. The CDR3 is CSARRSNTEAFF. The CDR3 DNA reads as TGCAGTGCTAGAAGGAGTAACACTGAAGCTTTCTTT.

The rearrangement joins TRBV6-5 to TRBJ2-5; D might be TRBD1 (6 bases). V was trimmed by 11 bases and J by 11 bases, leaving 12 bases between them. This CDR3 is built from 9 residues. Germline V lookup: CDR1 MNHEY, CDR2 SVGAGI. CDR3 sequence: CADEGGQYF. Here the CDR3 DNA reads TGTGCCGACGAAGGGGGACAGTACTTC.

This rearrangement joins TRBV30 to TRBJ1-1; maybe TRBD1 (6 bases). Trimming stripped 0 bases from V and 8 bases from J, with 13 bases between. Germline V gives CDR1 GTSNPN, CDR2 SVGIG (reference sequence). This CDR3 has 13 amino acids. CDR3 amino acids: CAWSVRLGQEAFF. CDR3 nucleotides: TGTGCCTGGAGTGTACGCTTGGGACAAGAAGCTTTCTTT.

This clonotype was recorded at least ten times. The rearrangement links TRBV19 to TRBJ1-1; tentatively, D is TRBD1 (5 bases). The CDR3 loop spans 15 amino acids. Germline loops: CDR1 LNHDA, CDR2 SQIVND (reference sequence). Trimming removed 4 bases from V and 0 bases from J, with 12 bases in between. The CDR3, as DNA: TGTGCCAGTAGTAAGTTAGGGGCGATGAACACTGAAGCTTTCTTT. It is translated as CASSKLGAMNTEAFF.

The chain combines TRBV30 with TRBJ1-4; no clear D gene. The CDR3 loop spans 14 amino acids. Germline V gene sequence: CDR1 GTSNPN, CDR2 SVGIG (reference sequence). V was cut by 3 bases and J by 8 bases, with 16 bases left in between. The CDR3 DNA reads TGTGCCTGGAGAGGCGTTATGGTTAACGAAAAACTGTTTTTT. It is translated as CAWRGVMVNEKLFF.

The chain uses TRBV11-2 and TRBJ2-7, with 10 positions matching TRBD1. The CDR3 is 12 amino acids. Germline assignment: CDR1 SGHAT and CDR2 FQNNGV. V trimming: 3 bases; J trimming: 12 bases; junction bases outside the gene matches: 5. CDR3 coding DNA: TGTGCCAGCAGCTTGGGGACAGGGGAAACGTACTTC. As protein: CASSLGTGETYF. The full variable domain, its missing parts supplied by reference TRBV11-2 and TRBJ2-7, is EAGVAQSPRYKIIEKRQSVAFWCNPISGHATLYWYQQILGQGPKLLIQFQNNGVVDDSQLPKDRFSAERLKGVDSTLKIQPAKLEDSAVYLCASSLGTGETYFGPGTRLTVT.

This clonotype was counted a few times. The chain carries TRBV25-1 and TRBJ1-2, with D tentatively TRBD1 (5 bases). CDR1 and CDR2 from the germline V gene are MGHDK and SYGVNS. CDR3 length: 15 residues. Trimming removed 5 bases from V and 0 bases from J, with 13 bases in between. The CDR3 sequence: CASSLTGSPNYGYTF. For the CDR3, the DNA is TGTGCCAGCAGTTTAACAGGAAGTCCTAACTATGGCTACACCTTC.